This T cell receptor (beta chain) was profiled in a study of control samples from healthy donors and cancer patients. Measured with immunoSEQ multiplex PCR; TCRdb has only the in-frame clones, and not every one. Seen here are around 70,000 clones, more than 80% observed once, and the top ten hold about 15%. This CDR3 contains 16 residues. The V end lost 5 bases, the J end lost 1 base, and 18 bases lay between the germline ends. In germline, CDR1 is KGHSH, CDR2 LQKENI. The specimen sequenced was blood. The rearrangement links TRBV18 to TRBJ2-7; possible D gene TRBD1, 6 bases. The receptor was derived from a man aged 55 to 70 in good health. The CDR3 loop reads CASSSTLTGPSYEQYF. CDR3 DNA sequence: TGTGCCAGCTCATCTACGTTGACAGGACCATCCTACGAGCAGTACTTC.